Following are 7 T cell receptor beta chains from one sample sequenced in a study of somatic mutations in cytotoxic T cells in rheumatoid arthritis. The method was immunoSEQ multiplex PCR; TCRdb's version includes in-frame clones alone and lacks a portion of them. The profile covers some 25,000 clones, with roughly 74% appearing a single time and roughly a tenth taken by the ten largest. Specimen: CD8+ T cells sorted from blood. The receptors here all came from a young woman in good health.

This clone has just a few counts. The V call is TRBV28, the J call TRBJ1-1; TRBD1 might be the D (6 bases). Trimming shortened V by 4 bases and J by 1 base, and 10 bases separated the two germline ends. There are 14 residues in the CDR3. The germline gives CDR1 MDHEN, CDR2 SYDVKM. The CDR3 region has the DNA TGTGCCAGCAGTTCGGGACATCCGAACACTGAAGCTTTCTTT. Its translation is CASSSGHPNTEAFF.

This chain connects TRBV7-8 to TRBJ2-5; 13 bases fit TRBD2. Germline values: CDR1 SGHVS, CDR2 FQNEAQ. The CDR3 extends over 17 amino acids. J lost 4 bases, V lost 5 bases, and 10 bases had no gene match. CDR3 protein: CASSPPELAGGGETQYF. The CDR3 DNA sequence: TGTGCCAGCAGCCCCCCGGAACTAGCGGGGGGGGGAGAGACCCAGTACTTC. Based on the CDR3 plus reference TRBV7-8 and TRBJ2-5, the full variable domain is GAGVSQSPRYKVAKRGQDVALRCDPISGHVSLFWYQQALGQGPEFLTYFQNEAQLDKSGLPSDRFFAERPEGSVSTLKIQRTQQEDSAVYLCASSPPELAGGGETQYFGPGTRLLVL.

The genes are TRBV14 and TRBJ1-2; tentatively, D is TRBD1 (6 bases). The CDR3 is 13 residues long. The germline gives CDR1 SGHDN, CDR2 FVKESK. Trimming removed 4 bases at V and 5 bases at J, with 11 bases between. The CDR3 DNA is TGTGCCAGCAGCCTACAGGGACTTTATGGCTACACCTTC. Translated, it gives CASSLQGLYGYTF.

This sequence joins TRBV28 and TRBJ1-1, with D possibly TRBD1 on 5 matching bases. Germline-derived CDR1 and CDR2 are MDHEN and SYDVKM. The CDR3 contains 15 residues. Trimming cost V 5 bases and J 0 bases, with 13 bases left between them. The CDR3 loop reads CASSPPTGLNTEAFF. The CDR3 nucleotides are TGTGCCAGCAGTCCGCCTACAGGATTGAACACTGAAGCTTTCTTT.

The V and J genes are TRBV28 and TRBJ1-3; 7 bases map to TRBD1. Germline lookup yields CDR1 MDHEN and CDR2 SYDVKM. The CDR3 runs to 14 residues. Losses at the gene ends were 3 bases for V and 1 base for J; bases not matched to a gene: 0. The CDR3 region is CASSLTGSGNTIYF. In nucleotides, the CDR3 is TGTGCCAGCAGTTTGACAGGGTCTGGAAACACCATATATTTT.

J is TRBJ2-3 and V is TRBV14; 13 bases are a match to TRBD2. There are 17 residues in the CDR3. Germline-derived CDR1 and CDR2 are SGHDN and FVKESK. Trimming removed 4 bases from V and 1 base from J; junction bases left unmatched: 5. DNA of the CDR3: TGTGCCAGCAGCCGACTAGCGGGAGGAGGACGCACAGATACGCAGTATTTT. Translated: CASSRLAGGGRTDTQYF.

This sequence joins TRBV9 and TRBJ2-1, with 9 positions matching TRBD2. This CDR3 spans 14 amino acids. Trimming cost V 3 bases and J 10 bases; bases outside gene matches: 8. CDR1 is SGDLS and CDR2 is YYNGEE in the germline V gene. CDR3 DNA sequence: TGTGCCAGCAGCGCACCGGGACTAGCCGACGAGCAGTTCTTC. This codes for CASSAPGLADEQFF.